These T cell receptor beta chains were read from a single sample in a study of blood T cell repertoires in COVID-19. Repertoires were generated with immunoSEQ multiplex PCR, while TCRdb's copy carries only in-frame clones and drops some. The sample has roughly 150,000 clones; roughly 85% are singletons. Sample: PBMCs or T cells enriched from blood (not recorded which). The source of these receptors is a woman aged 70-85 years in a cohort exposed to, infected with or recovered from COVID-19 (not recorded which). Each CDR3 is given with its conserved first and last residue. The order of the fields is D gene, J gene, clone size, V gene, CDR3 length, CDR3 protein, CDR3 DNA. A D gene is named only where the DNA matches it firmly. Size is omitted from some rows. Given values are once, few, many or a class for expanded clones.

D gene: NA; J gene: TRBJ2-5; clone size: NA; V gene: TRBV21-1; CDR3 length: 15; CDR3 protein: CASSKDSGLGETQYF; CDR3 DNA: TGTGCCAGCAGCAAAGATTCAGGGTTAGGTGAGACCCAGTACTTC
D gene: NA; J gene: TRBJ2-7; clone size: few; V gene: TRBV11-3; CDR3 length: 17; CDR3 protein: CASSRRLRDSYSYEQYF; CDR3 DNA: TGTGCCAGCAGCCGACGCCTCCGGGATTCCTATTCCTACGAGCAGTACTTC
D gene: TRBD2; J gene: TRBJ2-3; clone size: NA; V gene: TRBV5-1; CDR3 length: 18; CDR3 protein: CASSPGLAGGKGTDTQYF; CDR3 DNA: TGCGCCAGCAGCCCAGGACTAGCGGGAGGAAAGGGAACAGATACGCAGTATTTT
D gene: TRBD2; J gene: TRBJ2-7; clone size: NA; V gene: TRBV6-2/TRBV6-3; CDR3 length: 16; CDR3 protein: CASSRPTSGLNYEQYF; CDR3 DNA: TGTGCCAGCAGTCGCCCGACTAGCGGGTTAAACTACGAGCAGTACTTC
D gene: NA; J gene: TRBJ2-1; clone size: NA; V gene: TRBV18; CDR3 length: 15; CDR3 protein: CASSPRLEKNNEQFF; CDR3 DNA: TGTGCCAGCTCACCACGCCTAGAGAAGAACAATGAGCAGTTCTTC
D gene: TRBD1; J gene: TRBJ1-1; clone size: NA; V gene: TRBV18; CDR3 length: 15; CDR3 protein: CASSPGQGVNTEAFF; CDR3 DNA: TGTGCCAGCTCACCGGGACAGGGTGTGAACACTGAAGCTTTCTTT
D gene: TRBD1; J gene: TRBJ1-1; clone size: NA; V gene: TRBV11-1; CDR3 length: 14; CDR3 protein: CASSPQGALTEAFF; CDR3 DNA: TGTGCCAGCAGCCCACAGGGGGCGCTGACTGAAGCTTTCTTT
D gene: NA; J gene: TRBJ2-7; clone size: NA; V gene: TRBV11-2; CDR3 length: 14; CDR3 protein: CASLRTADSTKQYF; CDR3 DNA: TGTGCCAGCTTGCGGACAGCCGACTCTACGAAGCAGTACTTC
D gene: TRBD2; J gene: TRBJ2-1; clone size: NA; V gene: TRBV7-2; CDR3 length: 15; CDR3 protein: CASSSDRAGGGEQFF; CDR3 DNA: TGTGCCAGCAGCTCTGATAGGGCGGGAGGGGGTGAGCAGTTCTTC
D gene: TRBD1; J gene: TRBJ1-2; clone size: once; V gene: TRBV28; CDR3 length: 16; CDR3 protein: CASSLHRGRFRYGYTF; CDR3 DNA: TGTGCCAGCAGTTTACACAGGGGGAGATTTAGGTATGGCTACACCTTC
D gene: NA; J gene: TRBJ2-1; clone size: NA; V gene: TRBV7-9; CDR3 length: 14; CDR3 protein: CASSPTGGWAEQFF; CDR3 DNA: TGTGCCAGCAGCCCAACGGGGGGCTGGGCTGAGCAGTTCTTC
D gene: TRBD1; J gene: TRBJ1-1; clone size: NA; V gene: TRBV5-1; CDR3 length: 13; CDR3 protein: CASSWGQVTQAFF; CDR3 DNA: TGCGCCAGCAGCTGGGGACAGGTTACTCAAGCTTTCTTT
D gene: NA; J gene: TRBJ1-2; clone size: NA; V gene: TRBV7-3; CDR3 length: 13; CDR3 protein: CASSLSHSYGYTF; CDR3 DNA: TGTGCCAGCAGCCTAAGTCACAGCTATGGCTACACCTTC